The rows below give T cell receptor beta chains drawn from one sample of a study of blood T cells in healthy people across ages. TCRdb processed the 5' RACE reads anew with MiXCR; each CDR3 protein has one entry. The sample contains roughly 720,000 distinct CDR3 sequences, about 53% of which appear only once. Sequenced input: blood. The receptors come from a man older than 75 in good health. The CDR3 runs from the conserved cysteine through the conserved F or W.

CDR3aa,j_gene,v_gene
CSAADRGHRNEQFF,TRBJ2-1,TRBV29-1
CASSLTLALLGQYNRNGYTF,TRBJ1-2,TRBV11-1
CASRTTGSSYNEQFF,TRBJ2-1,TRBV12-3/TRBV12-4
CSARDWGGPSGGSTDTQYF,TRBJ2-3,TRBV20-1
CASSSQGGVNYGYTF,TRBJ1-2,TRBV6-6
CASSLESGTGNLAGSRYEQYF,TRBJ2-7,TRBV5-1
CASSLTRVSGANVLTF,TRBJ2-6,TRBV27
CASSRNSGIRVTDTQYF,TRBJ2-3,TRBV7-2
CSVAGPAKNIQYF,TRBJ2-4,TRBV29-1
CAISERGQGRDNSPLHF,TRBJ1-6,TRBV10-3
CSAPPLAGEGETQYF,TRBJ2-5,TRBV20-1
CASGQGDTQYF,TRBJ2-3,TRBV12-5
CASSQDTGASRDAYF,TRBJ2-3,TRBV4-2
CSATTGPYNSPLHF,TRBJ1-6,TRBV20-1
CASSFTGEAFF,TRBJ1-1,TRBV11-1
CSARTGLDTEAFF,TRBJ1-1,TRBV20-1
CASSPANSYEQYF,TRBJ2-7,TRBV18
CSVNPGGQTYEQYF,TRBJ2-7,TRBV29-1
CASSQQAGLAVSSYEQYF,TRBJ2-7,TRBV4-2
CASSGAWGYGYTF,TRBJ1-2,TRBV25-1
CASSLVQNTGELFF,TRBJ2-2,TRBV5-1
CASSFRDGYTF,TRBJ1-2,TRBV5-1
CSAGWKETQYF,.,TRBV20-1
CASSQAGSSEQYF,.,TRBV3-1
CASSLGASGSRSYNEQFF,TRBJ2-1,TRBV5-1
CASSQGPRGQGDPANYGYTF,TRBJ1-2,TRBV3-1
CSVGAARSYNEQFF,TRBJ2-1,TRBV29-1
CSASGLSDEQFF,TRBJ2-1,TRBV20-1
CASSLVQAPQETQYF,TRBJ2-5,TRBV7-2
CASSPGFRRTGLGSYEQYF,TRBJ2-7,TRBV12-3/TRBV12-4
CSARDPFTVSSYGYTF,TRBJ1-2,TRBV20-1
CSALGWPEAFF,TRBJ1-1,TRBV29-1
CAGSYGRGSNYGYTF,TRBJ1-2,TRBV6-5
CASSSDYYDEQFF,TRBJ2-1,TRBV7-2
CASTSGPYGYTF,TRBJ1-2,TRBV9
CASSLKGGGNTEAFF,TRBJ1-1,TRBV7-3
CSARGQSQETQYF,TRBJ2-5,TRBV20-1
CSASFREKAQYF,TRBJ2-5,TRBV20-1
CASGTSGSEQYF,TRBJ2-5,TRBV28
CASRGRDSGANVLTF,TRBJ2-6,TRBV7-9
CSVDASGSFYNEQFF,TRBJ2-1,TRBV29-1
CSARAGGVDRYAYF,TRBJ2-3,TRBV20-1
CASRASGRGDTQYF,TRBJ2-3,TRBV12-3/TRBV12-4
CASSQVGDVNEKLFF,TRBJ1-4,TRBV7-2
CASSNGVYGYTF,TRBJ1-2,TRBV5-1
CVSSPILGGTSGLYEQYF,TRBJ2-7,TRBV28
CASSWTSADSGANVLTF,TRBJ2-6,TRBV5-1
CASRPQGATDTQYF,TRBJ2-3,TRBV6-6
CASSHDQAFQNHIHTEAFF,TRBJ1-1,TRBV3-1
CASRKTGGVQFWYF,TRBJ2-4,TRBV27
CASSLRRGSNQPQHF,TRBJ1-5,TRBV7-9
CASGPTLGRSPLHF,TRBJ1-6,TRBV12-5